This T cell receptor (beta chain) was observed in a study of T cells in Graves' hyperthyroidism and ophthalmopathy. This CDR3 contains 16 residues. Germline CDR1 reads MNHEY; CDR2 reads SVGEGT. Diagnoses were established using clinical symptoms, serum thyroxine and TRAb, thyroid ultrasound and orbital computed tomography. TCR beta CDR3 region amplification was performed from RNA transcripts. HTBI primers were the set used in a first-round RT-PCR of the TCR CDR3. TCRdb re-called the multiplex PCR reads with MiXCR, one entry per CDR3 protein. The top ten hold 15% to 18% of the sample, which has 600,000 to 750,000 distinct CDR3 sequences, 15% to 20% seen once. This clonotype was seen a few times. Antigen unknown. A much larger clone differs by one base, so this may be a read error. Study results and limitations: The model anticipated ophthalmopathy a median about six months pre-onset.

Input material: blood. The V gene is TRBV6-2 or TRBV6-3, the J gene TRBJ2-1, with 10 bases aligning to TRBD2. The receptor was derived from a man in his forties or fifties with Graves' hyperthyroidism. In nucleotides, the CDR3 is TGTGTCAGCAGTTCCCATCAAGCGGGAGGGCACAATGAGCAGTTCTTC. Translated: CVSSSHQAGGHNEQFF.